What follows is one TCR beta chain and its context. The sample is drawn from a study of control samples from healthy donors and cancer patients. The assay was immunoSEQ multiplex PCR, and TCRdb's table has in-frame clones only and misses some. Here the sample spans around 51,000 clones, 80% being singletons. The CDR3 has 12 amino acids. Deletions cut 3 bases from V and 4 bases from J, with 9 bases between. Germline V gene sequence: CDR1 GTSNPN, CDR2 SVGIG (reference sequence). This TCR derives from a man in his 70s in good health. This chain joins TRBV30 and TRBJ2-5, with D maybe TRBD1 (6 bases). Material: blood. CDR3 sequence: CAWSRGGETQYF. The CDR3 nucleotides are TGTGCCTGGAGCAGGGGTGGAGAGACCCAGTACTTC.